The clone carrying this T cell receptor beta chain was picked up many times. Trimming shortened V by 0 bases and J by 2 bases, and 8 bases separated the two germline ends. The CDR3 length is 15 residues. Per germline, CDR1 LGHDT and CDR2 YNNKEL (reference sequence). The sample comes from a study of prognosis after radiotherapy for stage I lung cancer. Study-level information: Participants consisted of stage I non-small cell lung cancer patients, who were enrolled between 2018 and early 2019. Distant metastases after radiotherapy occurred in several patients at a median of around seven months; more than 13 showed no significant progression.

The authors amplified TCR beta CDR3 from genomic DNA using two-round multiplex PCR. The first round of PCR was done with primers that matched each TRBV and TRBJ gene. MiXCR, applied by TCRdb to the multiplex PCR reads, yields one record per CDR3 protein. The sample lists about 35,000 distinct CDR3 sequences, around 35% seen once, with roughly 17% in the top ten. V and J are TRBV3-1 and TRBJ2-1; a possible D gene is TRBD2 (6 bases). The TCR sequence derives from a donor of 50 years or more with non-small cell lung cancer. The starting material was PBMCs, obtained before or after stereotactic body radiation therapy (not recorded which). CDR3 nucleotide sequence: TGTGCCAGCAGCCAAGATAGACTAGCCTACAATGAGCAGTTCTTC. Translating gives CASSQDRLAYNEQFF.